Only one count was recorded for the clone carrying this T cell receptor beta chain. This may be a read error, as it is one base from a much larger clone. This sample was taken from a study of molecular identifiers for immune sequencing clone quantification. TCRdb analysed the PCR reads with MiXCR anew, one entry per CDR3 protein. The data hold roughly 630,000 distinct CDR3 sequences, with about 25% observed a single time. The CDR3 loop spans 14 amino acids. CDR1 and CDR2 (germline): MNHEY, SMNVEV (reference sequence). With 5 bases clipped from V and 9 bases from J, the junction kept 8 bases outside the gene matches.

Sequenced sample: naive CD8+ T cells from blood, with Jurkat cell RNA spiked in. Documented subset: FACS-sorted CD8+CD4-CCR7+CD45RA+ naive T cells. The chain links TRBV27 to TRBJ2-3; 10 bases agree with TRBD2. This TCR came from a human donor in good health. Some libraries in this study had Jurkat cell RNA spiked in. The CDR3 bases are TGTGCCAGCAGTCGGGCTAGCGGGGGCGAAACGCAGTATTTT. As protein: CASSRASGGETQYF.